This TCR beta chain was documented in a study of T cells after yellow fever vaccination. General study results and limits: Post-booster reappearance was seen for most primary-vaccination clones (nearly 97% CD4, around 90% CD8). Abundant bulk-derived clonotypes could contaminate FACS-sorted repertoires.

Germline CDR1 and CDR2: DFQATT and SNEGSKA (reference sequence). The trim removed 2 bases at V and 13 bases at J, leaving 13 bases unmatched. The CDR3 runs 13 residues. On this clonotype: Its antigen remains unknown.

MiXCR, run by TCRdb on the 5' RACE reads, gives a single entry per CDR3 protein. The sample yields 300,000 or so distinct CDR3 sequences, around 8.1% seen once. The gene calls are TRBV20-1 and TRBJ1-1; 7 positions match TRBD1. Sample: PBMCs, taken about 49 days after the first yellow fever vaccination. This clonotype was sampled from a young man who received the YFV17D yellow fever vaccine. CDR3: CSARPHPGGSVFF. The CDR3 nucleotides are TGCAGTGCTAGACCCCACCCAGGGGGTAGCGTTTTCTTT.